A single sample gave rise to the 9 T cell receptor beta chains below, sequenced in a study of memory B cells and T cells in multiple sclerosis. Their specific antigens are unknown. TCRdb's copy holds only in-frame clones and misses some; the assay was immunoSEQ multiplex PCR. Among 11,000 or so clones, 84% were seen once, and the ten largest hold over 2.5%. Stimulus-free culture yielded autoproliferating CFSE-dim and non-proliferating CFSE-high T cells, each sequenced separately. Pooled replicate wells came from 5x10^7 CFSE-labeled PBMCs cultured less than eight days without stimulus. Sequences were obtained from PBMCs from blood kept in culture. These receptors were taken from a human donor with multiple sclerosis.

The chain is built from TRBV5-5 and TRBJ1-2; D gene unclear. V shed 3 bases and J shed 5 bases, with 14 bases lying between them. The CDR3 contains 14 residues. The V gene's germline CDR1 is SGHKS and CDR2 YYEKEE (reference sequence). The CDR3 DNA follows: TGTGCCAGCAGCTACCAGGACGGGTATTATGGCTACACCTTC. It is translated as CASSYQDGYYGYTF.

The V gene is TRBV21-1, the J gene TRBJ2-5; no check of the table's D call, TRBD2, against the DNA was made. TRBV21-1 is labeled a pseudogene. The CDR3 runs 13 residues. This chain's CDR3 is CASSKKRGETQYF. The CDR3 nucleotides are TGTGCCAGCAGCAAAAAACGGGGAGAGACCCAGTACTTC.

This CDR3 is CASSYLGQSTDTQYF. The CDR3 DNA sequence: TGTGCCAGCAGTTACTTAGGACAGAGCACAGATACGCAGTATTTT. The chain carries TRBV6-5 and TRBJ2-3; maybe TRBD1 (6 bases). Between the trimmed V and J ends, which lost 1 base and 0 bases, there was a span of 8 bases. The CDR3 loop spans 15 amino acids. CDR1 and CDR2 (germline): MNHEY, SVGAGI.

The CDR3 DNA reads as TGTGCCAGCAGTTACCGAAGAGGGGGAGGAAACACCATATATTTT. This encodes CASSYRRGGGNTIYF. The V call is TRBV6-5, the J call TRBJ1-3, with TRBD1 as a possible D gene (6 bases). CDR1 is MNHEY and CDR2 is SVGAGI in the germline V gene. The CDR3 contains 15 residues. Between the trimmed V and J ends, which lost 2 bases and 4 bases, there was a span of 12 bases.

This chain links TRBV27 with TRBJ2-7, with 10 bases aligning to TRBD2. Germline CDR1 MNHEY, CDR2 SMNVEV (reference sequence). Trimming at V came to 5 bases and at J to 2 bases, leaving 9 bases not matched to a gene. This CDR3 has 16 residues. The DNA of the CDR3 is TGTGCCAGCAGTCCGACCGGAGGACTAGCGGCCTACGAGCAGTACTTC. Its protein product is CASSPTGGLAAYEQYF.

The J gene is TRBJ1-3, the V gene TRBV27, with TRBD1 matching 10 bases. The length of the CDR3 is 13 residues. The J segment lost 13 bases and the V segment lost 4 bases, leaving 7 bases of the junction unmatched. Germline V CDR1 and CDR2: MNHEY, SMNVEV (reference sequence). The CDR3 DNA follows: TGTGCCAGCAGTTACCGGGACAGGGGTTCGATATATTTT. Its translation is CASSYRDRGSIYF.

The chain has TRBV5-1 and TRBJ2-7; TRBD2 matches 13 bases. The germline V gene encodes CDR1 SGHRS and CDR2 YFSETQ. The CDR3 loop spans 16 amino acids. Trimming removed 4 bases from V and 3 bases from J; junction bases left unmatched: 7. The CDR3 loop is CASSLGLAGEFYEQYF. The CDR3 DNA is TGCGCCAGCAGCCTCGGACTAGCGGGAGAGTTCTACGAGCAGTACTTC.

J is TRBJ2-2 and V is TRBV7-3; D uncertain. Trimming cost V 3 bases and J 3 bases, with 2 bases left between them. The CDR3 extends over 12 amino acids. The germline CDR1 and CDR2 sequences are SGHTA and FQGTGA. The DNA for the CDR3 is TGTGCCAGCAGCTTTCACACCGGGGAGCTGTTTTTT. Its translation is CASSFHTGELFF.

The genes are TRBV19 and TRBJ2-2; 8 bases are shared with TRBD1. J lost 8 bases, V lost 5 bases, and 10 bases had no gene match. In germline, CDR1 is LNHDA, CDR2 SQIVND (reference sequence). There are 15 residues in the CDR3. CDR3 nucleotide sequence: TGTGCCAGTAGTCCCGGGACAGGATTTTTGGGGGAGCTGTTTTTT. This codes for CASSPGTGFLGELFF.